Sequencing of this T cell receptor beta chain was carried out in a study of blood T cell repertoires in COVID-19. Overall study context: Acute and convalescent COVID-19 specimens originated in the United States, Italy and Spain. PBMCs, B-cell-depleted T cells, or T cells provided the cDNA or gDNA that made up the material.

Participants were aged 18 to 89 years, lived in about 26 US areas, and enrolled virtually. Someone with COVID-19 had been met by exposed participants within 2 weeks before study entry. The CDR3 loop spans 18 amino acids. In germline, CDR1 is SGDLS, CDR2 YYNGEE. Trimming stripped 4 bases from V and 4 bases from J, with 24 bases between. The table came from immunoSEQ multiplex PCR; TCRdb's copy has only in-frame clones and leaves some out. The sample consists of roughly 64,000 clones, roughly two thirds of them appearing once. This receptor was taken from a woman in her sixties who had been exposed to COVID-19. Sequencing was performed on PBMCs or T cells enriched from blood (not recorded which). This chain links TRBV9 with TRBJ1-3; possibly TRBD1 for D (6 bases). In DNA form, the CDR3 reads TGTGCCAGCAGCCCTCACCCCGGTCCTACAGGGAGCGGAAACACCATATATTTT. Its translation: CASSPHPGPTGSGNTIYF. Using reference TRBV9 and TRBJ1-3 for the parts outside the CDR3, the full variable domain is DSGVTQTPKHLITATGQRVTLRCSPRSGDLSVYWYQQSLDQGLQFLIQYYNGEERAKGNILERFSAQQFPDLHSELNLSSLELGDSALYFCASSPHPGPTGSGNTIYFGEGSWLTVV.